The subject of this entry is one T cell receptor beta chain. In the authors' workflow: Quantification of nucleated cells was approximated via reference gene primer amplification. The assay was immunoSEQ multiplex PCR, and TCRdb's table has in-frame clones only and misses some. Clonal size and the V and J genes are those of that table, whereas D and trimming came from the DNA. The sample has hundreds of thousands of clones, nearly 90% seen once. This sample is part of a study of blood T cell repertoires in COVID-19. On the study more broadly: Acute and convalescent COVID-19 samples came from the United States, Italy and Spain. PBMCs, B-cell-depleted T cells, or T cells provided the cDNA or gDNA that made up the material.

Trimming took 1 base from V and 8 from J; bases not matched to a gene: 11. The germline V gene encodes CDR1 SGHTA and CDR2 FQGNSA. The length of the CDR3 is 16 residues. This chain connects TRBV7-2 to TRBJ2-1; TRBD2 agrees at 7 bases. The sequence derives from a man younger than 30 with active or convalescent COVID-19. The source material was peripheral blood. This chain's CDR3 is CASSLVRWEGPDEQFF. CDR3 nucleotide sequence: TGTGCCAGCAGCTTAGTCAGGTGGGAGGGCCCGGATGAGCAGTTCTTC.